The 11 T cell receptor beta chains in this list originate from one sample, sequenced in a study of T cell changes during pregnancy in multiple sclerosis. Profiled with immunoSEQ multiplex PCR; TCRdb holds only in-frame clones, not every one. The table lists approximately 100,000 clones, more than 90% of them singletons. The input for sequencing was peripheral blood, taken in the second trimester of pregnancy. These receptors originate from a female donor with multiple sclerosis, enrolled in a pregnancy study.

The V gene is TRBV5-1, the J gene TRBJ2-7; 9 bases align to TRBD2. CDR3 length equals 15 residues. Germline loops: CDR1 SGHRS, CDR2 YFSETQ. V was clipped by 0 bases and J by 6 bases; unmatched bases: 7. The DNA of the CDR3 is TGCGCCAGCAGCTTGGAGGGTAGCGGGAGTAGCGAGCAGTACTTC. Its translation is CASSLEGSGSSEQYF.

CDR3 protein: CASSYEGAAGNTIYF. In DNA, the CDR3 is TGTGCCAGCAGTTACGAGGGGGCGGCTGGAAACACCATATATTTT. This chain joins TRBV6-6 and TRBJ1-3; 7 bases are a match to TRBD1. Germline V gene data show CDR1 as MNHNY and CDR2 as SVGAGI (reference sequence). The CDR3 loop spans 15 amino acids. V was clipped by 2 bases and J by 2 bases; unmatched bases: 3.

The chain is built from TRBV19 and TRBJ2-3, with TRBD1 matching over 11 bases. Trimming took 7 bases from V and 6 from J; bases not matched to a gene: 9. The CDR3 length is 15 residues. Germline CDR1 is LNHDA and CDR2 is SQIVND (reference sequence). The CDR3 DNA follows: TGTGCCAGTAACGGGGGCGGACAGGGGGCCGATACGCAGTATTTT. This gives the protein CASNGGGQGADTQYF.

The chain recombines TRBV19 with TRBJ2-1; D is ambiguous. The germline V gene encodes CDR1 LNHDA and CDR2 SQIVND (reference sequence). V was cut by 0 bases and J by 8 bases, with 8 bases left in between. This CDR3 comprises 13 residues. This CDR3 reads CASSIDRGDEQFF. CDR3 nucleotides: TGTGCCAGTAGTATAGATCGCGGCGATGAGCAGTTCTTC.

The V call is TRBV5-1, the J call TRBJ2-5, with D tentatively TRBD1 (6 bases). V shed 4 bases and J shed 3 bases, with 13 bases lying between them. There are 14 residues in the CDR3. Germline CDR1 is SGHRS and CDR2 is YFSETQ. In nucleotides, the CDR3 is TGCGCCAGCAGCGTGGGTGGGGGCAAAGAGACCCAGTACTTC. Translated, it gives CASSVGGGKETQYF.

This chain connects TRBV2 to TRBJ2-7; D not certain. Germline CDR1 and CDR2: SNHLY and FYNNEI. Trimming cost V 6 bases and J 4 bases, with 16 bases left between them. This CDR3 has 14 amino acids. Here the CDR3 reads CASSLSPRVYEQYF. In DNA form, the CDR3 reads TGTGCCAGCAGCCTTTCCCCCCGGGTGTACGAGCAGTACTTC. The variable domain in full, completed from reference TRBV2 and TRBJ2-7, reads EPEVTQTPSHQVTQMGQEVILRCVPISNHLYFYWYRQILGQKVEFLVSFYNNEISEKSEIFDDQFSVERPDGSNFTLKIRSTKLEDSAMYFCASSLSPRVYEQYFGPGTRLTVT.

The V and J genes are TRBV11-2 and TRBJ1-5; 9 bases align to TRBD1. CDR1 SGHAT and CDR2 FQNNGV come from the germline V gene. The length of the CDR3 is 19 residues. Trimming cost V 1 base and J 7 bases; bases outside gene matches: 17. The CDR3 here is CASSLVGGDRVHPGQPQHF. In DNA form, the CDR3 reads TGTGCCAGCAGCTTAGTGGGAGGGGACAGGGTTCACCCAGGACAGCCCCAGCATTTT.

This clone was seen a handful of times. The genes are TRBV5-4 and TRBJ1-5; the D is unclear. Germline V gives CDR1 SGHNT, CDR2 YYREEE (reference sequence). The CDR3 is 12 amino acids. V was clipped by 7 bases and J by 6 bases, with 11 bases between them. The CDR3 loop is CASSREGQPQHF. CDR3 bases: TGTGCCAGCTCCCGGGAGGGTCAGCCCCAGCATTTT.

This chain links TRBV9 with TRBJ1-4; no clear D gene. Germline V gene sequence: CDR1 SGDLS, CDR2 YYNGEE. Trimming removed 3 bases from V and 8 bases from J, with 14 bases in between. CDR3 length: 14 amino acids. CDR3 sequence: CASSAFGGWEKLFF. In nucleotides, the CDR3 is TGTGCCAGCAGCGCATTTGGAGGATGGGAAAAACTGTTTTTT.

V gene TRBV11-2 combines with J gene TRBJ2-1, with a possible D match to TRBD2 (7 bases). CDR1 and CDR2 (germline): SGHAT, FQNNGV. The CDR3 totals 14 residues. The V gene lost 7 bases and the J gene lost 8 bases, with 18 bases spanning the gap. CDR3 sequence reads: CASNRGGKGDEQFF. CDR3 nucleotides: TGTGCCAGCAATAGGGGGGGAAAGGGCGATGAGCAGTTCTTC.

This clone was recorded only once. The chain uses TRBV15 and TRBJ2-7; D gene uncertain. This CDR3 spans 15 amino acids. Trimming pared 0 bases from V and 3 bases from J, leaving 12 bases between. Per germline, CDR1 LNHNV and CDR2 YYDKDF (reference sequence). The CDR3 coding sequence is TGTGCCACCAGCAGAGATCAGTACAGCAGCTACGAGCAGTACTTC. Translation: CATSRDQYSSYEQYF. Full variable domain (rest looked up from reference TRBV15 and TRBJ2-7): DAMVIQNPRYQVTQFGKPVTLSCSQTLNHNVMYWYQQKSSQAPKLLFHYYDKDFNNEADTPDNFQSRRPNTSFCFLDIRSPGLGDTAMYLCATSRDQYSSYEQYFGPGTRLTVT.